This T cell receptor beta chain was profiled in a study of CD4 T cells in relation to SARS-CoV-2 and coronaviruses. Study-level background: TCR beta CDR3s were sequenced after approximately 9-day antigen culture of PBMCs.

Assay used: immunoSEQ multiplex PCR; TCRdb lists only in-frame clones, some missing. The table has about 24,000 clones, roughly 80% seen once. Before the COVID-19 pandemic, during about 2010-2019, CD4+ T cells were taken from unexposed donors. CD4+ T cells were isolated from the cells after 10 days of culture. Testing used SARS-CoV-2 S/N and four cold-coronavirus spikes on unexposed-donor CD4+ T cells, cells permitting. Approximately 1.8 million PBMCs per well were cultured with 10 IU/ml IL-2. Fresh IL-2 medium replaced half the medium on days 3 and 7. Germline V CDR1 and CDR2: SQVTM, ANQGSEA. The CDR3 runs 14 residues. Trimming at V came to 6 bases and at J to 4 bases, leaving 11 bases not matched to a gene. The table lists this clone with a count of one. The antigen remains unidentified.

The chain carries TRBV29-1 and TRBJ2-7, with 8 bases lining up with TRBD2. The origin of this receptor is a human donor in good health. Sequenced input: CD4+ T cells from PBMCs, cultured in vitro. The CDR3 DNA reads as TGCAGCGTAAAATTACTAGCGGCCGATTACGAGCAGTACTTC. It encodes CSVKLLAADYEQYF.